These 9 T cell receptor beta chains share one sample of origin, sequenced in a study of blood T cell repertoires in COVID-19. TCRdb keeps only in-frame clones here, not all; method: immunoSEQ multiplex PCR. The sample yields about 280,000 clones, 75% to 90% seen once. Sequencing was carried out using peripheral blood. All receptors come from a woman aged 40 to 55 who had recovered from COVID-19.

The genes are TRBV3-1 (or the pseudogene TRBV3-2) and TRBJ1-2; 11 nucleotides align to TRBD1. The CDR3 is made up of 17 amino acids. Looked up from germline, CDR1 is LGHDT and CDR2 is YNNKEL (reference sequence). V lost 4 bases and J lost 5; bases outside the gene matches: 12. Here the CDR3 reads CASSPFPGQGERYGYTF. CDR3 sequence (DNA): TGTGCCAGCAGCCCATTTCCGGGACAGGGGGAAAGGTATGGCTACACCTTC.

The V call is TRBV5-1, the J call TRBJ1-6; tentative D call: TRBD1 (5 bases). CDR1 SGHRS and CDR2 YFSETQ come from the germline V gene. The CDR3 spans 14 residues. Deletions cut 2 bases from V and 7 bases from J, with 10 bases between. The CDR3 spells CASSFAGPNSPLHF. Written as DNA, the CDR3 is TGCGCCAGCAGCTTCGCAGGGCCCAATTCACCCCTCCACTTT.

This clone was observed a few times. The DNA for the CDR3 is TGTGCCAGCAGCAGTTGGGCAGGCTCCTACGAGCAGTACTTC. This sequence encodes CASSSWAGSYEQYF. V is TRBV11-2 and J is TRBJ2-7; D is unresolved. Germline-derived CDR1 and CDR2 are SGHAT and FQNNGV. The CDR3 has 14 residues. With 5 bases removed from V and 0 bases from J, the gap between germline ends came to 11 bases.

This chain connects TRBV20-1 to TRBJ2-3; TRBD2 matches 10 bases. The CDR3 length is 15 residues. The germline V gene encodes CDR1 DFQATT and CDR2 SNEGSKA (reference sequence). Germline trimming cut 3 bases from V and 4 bases from J; bases unmatched to any gene: 7. Here the CDR3 reads CSASSGTSAADTQYF. The CDR3 nucleotides are TGCAGTGCTAGTTCCGGGACTAGCGCGGCAGATACGCAGTATTTT.

This chain links TRBV11-3 with TRBJ2-7; 9 bases are shared with TRBD1. Losses at the gene ends were 5 bases for V and 0 bases for J; bases not matched to a gene: 8. The germline CDR1 and CDR2 sequences are SGHNT and YENEEA. The CDR3 sequence is 16 residues long. Written as DNA, the CDR3 is TGTGCCAGCAGCCGAGACGGACAGGGGTCCTCCTACGAGCAGTACTTC. It codes for CASSRDGQGSSYEQYF.

A word on this clone: At one end, the junction sequence differs from germline, possibly due to a read error. The rearrangement links TRBV14 to TRBJ2-3; 9 bases are shared with TRBD2. The CDR3 covers 13 residues. Germline lookup yields CDR1 SGHDN and CDR2 FVKESK. CDR3 region: CASSQAGGRAPHF. CDR3 nucleotide sequence: TGTGCCAGCAGCCAAGCTGGCGGGAGGGCGCCACATTTT.

This sequence joins TRBV10-3 and TRBJ2-1; 8 positions match TRBD2. J lost 8 bases, V lost 2 bases, and 8 bases had no gene match. The CDR3 covers 15 residues. CDR1 and CDR2 from the germline V gene are ENHRY and SYGVKD. In DNA, the CDR3 is TGTGCCATCAGTGAGCCCAGCGGGAGTGGCTATGAGCAGTTCTTC. As protein: CAISEPSGSGYEQFF.

This clone was counted only a few times. This chain uses TRBV11-3 with TRBJ2-1, with no clear D. Germline CDR1 SGHNT, CDR2 YENEEA. The CDR3 runs to 14 residues. V was clipped by 10 bases and J by 2 bases, with 15 bases between them. CDR3 coding DNA: TGTGCCACCGAGGTGGGTCACGCCTACAATGAGCAGTTCTTC. It translates to CATEVGHAYNEQFF.

The chain uses TRBV27 and TRBJ2-7; D perhaps matches TRBD2 (6 bases). Germline V gene lookup returns CDR1 MNHEY and CDR2 SMNVEV (reference sequence). The CDR3 has 15 residues. Trimming pared 6 bases from V and 3 bases from J, leaving 18 bases between. CDR3 amino acids: CASSSHAGLHYEQYF. The CDR3 DNA reads as TGTGCCAGCAGCTCCCACGCGGGACTCCACTACGAGCAGTACTTC.